The present T cell receptor (beta chain) was sequenced within a study of T cell responses to AZD1222 COVID-19 vaccine. The assay was immunoSEQ multiplex PCR, and TCRdb's table has in-frame clones only and misses some. Found here are about 100,000 clones, around 90% of them singletons; the top ten hold 2% to 2.5%. V lost 6 bases and J 1 base, leaving 10 bases between the germline ends. The CDR3 totals 13 residues. Germline V gene sequence: CDR1 SGHNT, CDR2 YYREEE (reference sequence). The sequenced sample was peripheral blood, obtained 28 days after the second AZD1222 dose. This clonotype was obtained from an adult who received the AZD1222 COVID-19 vaccine. The chain combines TRBV5-4 with TRBJ1-1, with no clear D. The CDR3 here is CASKRRENTEAFF. CDR3 DNA sequence: TGTGCCAGCAAAAGAAGGGAGAACACTGAAGCTTTCTTT.